These T cell receptor beta chains were read from a single sample in a study of vaccination and CD4 T cells after COVID-19. A single record per CDR3 protein comes from TCRdb applying MiXCR to the PCR reads. The sample holds more than 3,000 distinct CDR3 sequences; approximately 15% are singletons and the top ten take roughly a fifth. No antigen has been assigned to these receptors. The sample consisted of CD4+ T cells from blood, cultured in vitro. These receptors all come from a human donor who had recovered from COVID-19. The CDR3 runs from the conserved cysteine through the conserved F or W. Fields, in order: CDR3 protein, CDR3 DNA, clone size, D gene, V gene, J gene. D genes are given only for firm matches. Expanded clones are given a class, and other clones once, few, many or no size at all.

CASSPLDTGELFF,TGTGCCAGCAGCCCTCTGGACACCGGGGAGCTGTTTTTT,.,.,TRBV3-1,TRBJ2-2
CASSRSGDTQYF,TGTGCCAGCAGCCGAAGTGGAGATACGCAGTATTTT,few,.,TRBV6-1,TRBJ2-3
CSAIRGGGGRETQYF,TGCAGTGCTATCCGAGGAGGCGGGGGTAGGGAGACCCAGTACTTC,medium-sized,TRBD2,TRBV20-1,TRBJ2-5
CASSTHSAQGQGDGYTF,TGTGCCAGTAGTACCCACTCTGCACAGGGACAGGGGGATGGCTACACCTTC,medium-sized,TRBD1,TRBV19,TRBJ1-2
CSAMSGQDKISAQYF,TGCAGTGCCATGAGTGGGCAGGACAAAATTTCGGCCCAGTACTTC,medium-sized,.,TRBV20-1,TRBJ2-5
CAWSIGGTSIRAQYF,TGTGCCTGGAGTATAGGTGGCACGTCCATAAGGGCCCAGTACTTC,.,.,TRBV30,TRBJ2-5
CSASMRVWDTEAFF,TGCAGTGCTAGTATGAGGGTTTGGGACACTGAAGCTTTCTTT,.,.,TRBV20-1,TRBJ1-1
CSASPPGTSGGFYEQYF,TGCAGTGCTTCACCCCCCGGGACTAGCGGGGGTTTCTACGAGCAGTACTTC,.,TRBD2,TRBV20-1,TRBJ2-7
CASSRGDTGELFF,TGCGCCAGCAGCAGGGGGGACACCGGGGAGCTGTTTTTT,.,.,TRBV5-1,TRBJ2-2
CASSSRYTEAFF,TGTGCCAGCAGTTCCCGTTACACTGAAGCTTTCTTT,few,.,TRBV12-3/TRBV12-4,TRBJ1-1
CASSAGTGLYEQYF,TGTGCCAGCAGCGCCGGGACAGGGCTGTACGAGCAGTACTTC,.,TRBD1,TRBV7-3,TRBJ2-7
CASSSPGTGRTEAFF,TGTGCCAGCAGTTCCCCCGGGACAGGGAGGACTGAAGCTTTCTTT,medium-sized,TRBD1,TRBV6-5,TRBJ1-1
CAISEVLAGPRSYEQYF,TGTGCCATCAGTGAGGTGCTAGCGGGGCCTCGCTCCTACGAGCAGTACTTC,.,TRBD2,TRBV10-3,TRBJ2-7
CASSPQTGTGGYTF,TGTGCCAGCAGTCCCCAAACAGGGACGGGCGGCTACACCTTC,medium-sized,.,TRBV2,TRBJ1-2
CASTATSGGDTQYF,TGCGCCAGCACCGCGACTAGCGGGGGGGATACGCAGTATTTT,few,TRBD2,TRBV10-2,TRBJ2-3
CSAADVLNTEAFF,TGCAGTGCCGCCGACGTCTTGAACACTGAAGCTTTCTTT,medium-sized,.,TRBV20-1,TRBJ1-1
CASSDSRDRANTGELFF,TGTGCCAGCAGTGACTCCCGGGACAGGGCGAACACCGGGGAGCTGTTTTTT,.,TRBD1,TRBV6-1,TRBJ2-2
CASSYSRRNYGYTF,TGTGCCAGCAGTTACTCGAGACGGAACTATGGCTACACCTTC,medium-sized,.,TRBV6-5,TRBJ1-2
CASSLPGQGARGTF,TGTGCCAGCAGCTTGCCGGGACAGGGGGCACGGGGGACCTTC,.,TRBD1,TRBV5-6,TRBJ1-2
CASTESGHPYEQYF,TGTGCCAGCACCGAGTCAGGACACCCTTACGAGCAGTACTTC,few,.,TRBV6-1,TRBJ2-7
CASSLGAGTGLYNEQFF,TGTGCCAGCAGCTTAGGGGCCGGGACAGGGCTTTACAATGAGCAGTTCTTC,few,TRBD1,TRBV7-9,TRBJ2-1
CASSEGQETQYF,TGTGCCAGCAGTGAAGGCCAAGAGACCCAGTACTTC,few,.,TRBV2,TRBJ2-5
CASSFDRGQPQHF,TGTGCCAGCAGCTTTGACAGGGGCCAGCCCCAGCATTTT,medium-sized,TRBD1,TRBV7-2,TRBJ1-5
CASSSLTGTEAFF,TGTGCCAGCAGTTCTCTGACAGGTACTGAAGCTTTCTTT,medium-sized,.,TRBV12-3/TRBV12-4,TRBJ1-1
CASSYLQQSYEQYF,TGTGCCAGCAGTTACCTACAGCAGTCCTACGAGCAGTACTTC,.,.,TRBV6-5,TRBJ2-7
CACHLYSGANVLTF,TGTGCCTGCCATTTGTACTCTGGGGCCAACGTCCTGACTTTC,.,.,TRBV30,TRBJ2-6
CASSLGEPIATRDSSTDTQYF,TGCGCCAGCAGCTTGGGGGAGCCCATTGCGACGAGGGACAGCTCCACAGATACGCAGTATTTT,.,TRBD1,TRBV5-1,TRBJ2-3
CASSEGGGAGTDTQYF,TGTGCCAGCAGTGAAGGGGGGGGGGCTGGCACAGATACGCAGTATTTT,.,.,TRBV6-1,TRBJ2-3
CAWSRTGGDTEAFF,TGTGCCTGGAGCCGGACAGGGGGTGACACTGAAGCTTTCTTT,few,TRBD1,TRBV30,TRBJ1-1
CASGIVGDKPQHF,TGTGCCAGTGGGATTGTAGGGGATAAGCCCCAGCATTTT,few,.,TRBV19,TRBJ1-5
CASSVEAGGHTGELFF,TGTGCCAGCAGTGTGGAAGCGGGGGGGCACACCGGGGAGCTGTTTTTT,medium-sized,TRBD2,TRBV6-4,TRBJ2-2
CASSLEGYTGELFF,TGTGCCAGCAGCTTGGAGGGTTACACCGGGGAGCTGTTTTTT,few,.,TRBV5-4,TRBJ2-2
CASSLMVQGPEAFF,TGTGCCAGCAGTTTAATGGTCCAGGGGCCTGAAGCTTTCTTT,.,.,TRBV12-3/TRBV12-4,TRBJ1-1
CAWSDGTPNEQFF,TGTGCCTGGAGTGACGGGACACCGAATGAGCAGTTCTTC,.,.,TRBV30,TRBJ2-1
CASSQDRGGIYGYTF,TGTGCCAGCAGCCAAGACAGGGGGGGGATCTATGGCTACACCTTC,.,TRBD1,TRBV4-2,TRBJ1-2
CASREGNYGYTF,TGTGCCAGCAGGGAAGGAAACTATGGCTACACCTTC,few,.,TRBV6-1,TRBJ1-2
CASSLAPGGRNEQFF,TGCGCCAGCAGCTTGGCACCGGGGGGGCGGAATGAGCAGTTCTTC,.,TRBD2,TRBV5-1,TRBJ2-1
CASSSRSTGLGTQYF,TGTGCCAGCAGCTCCCGGTCGACAGGGCTGGGGACCCAGTACTTC,few,TRBD1,TRBV5-4,TRBJ2-5
CASSLDWQGDYNEQFF,TGTGCCAGCAGCTTAGACTGGCAGGGGGATTACAATGAGCAGTTCTTC,few,TRBD1,TRBV7-2,TRBJ2-1
CSASMPRGSSGNTIYF,TGCAGTGCTAGTATGCCGCGGGGGAGCTCTGGAAACACCATATATTTT,medium-sized,.,TRBV20-1,TRBJ1-3